The clone carrying this TCR beta chain was seen ten or more times. The target antigen is unknown. Unmatched junction bases numbered 12, after V lost 5 bases and J lost 3 bases. This CDR3 has 16 amino acids. Germline lookup yields CDR1 DFQATT and CDR2 SNEGSKA (reference sequence). The data stem from a study of T cells in Graves' hyperthyroidism and ophthalmopathy. Broader study findings: Using 13 V-J features, a model discriminated ophthalmopathy from stable hyperthyroidism.

RNA transcripts yielded amplified TCR beta CDR3 regions. RT-PCR in the first round (using the HTBI primer set) targeted the TCR CDR3. One entry per CDR3 protein, called by TCRdb with MiXCR from the multiplex PCR reads. The data contain hundreds of thousands of distinct CDR3 sequences, about 18% of them seen just once; the ten biggest clones take up around 3.6%. The chain is built from TRBV20-1 and TRBJ2-2; 7 nucleotides match TRBD2. The sample consisted of blood. The receptor was isolated from a woman between 18 and 29 years old with Graves' hyperthyroidism. The CDR3 DNA follows: TGCAGTGCTCGACGTAAGGGGAGGGAATACACCGGGGAGCTGTTTTTT. Amino acid sequence: CSARRKGREYTGELFF.